Below are 5 T cell receptor beta chains sequenced from a single sample in a study of read filtering for tumor transcriptome and immune sequencing. The library was built from roughly 400 ng RNA with molecular barcoded adaptors for alpha/delta and beta/gamma chains. Via MiXCR, TCRdb re-called the reads, giving one row per CDR3 protein. The sample has over 4,500 distinct CDR3 sequences, around 21% seen once. Sequencing used a population of CD138-negative cells sorted from bone marrow. These receptors were taken from a donor at least 40 years old with multiple myeloma.

This clonotype was observed a few times. A much larger clone lies one base from this, so it may be a read error. J is TRBJ2-1 and V is TRBV6-5; TRBD2 matches at 11 bases. V shed 8 bases and J 12 bases; nucleotides not matched to a gene: 9. The CDR3 spans 13 residues. Germline assignment: CDR1 MNHEY and CDR2 SVGAGI. In nucleotides, the CDR3 is TGTGCCAGCCTAGCGGGGGGCTCAGGTGGGCAGTTCTTC. Translation gives CASLAGGSGGQFF.

The chain employs TRBV5-1 and TRBJ2-5, with TRBD2 matching 12 bases. This CDR3 has 16 residues. V shed 5 bases and J 4 bases; nucleotides not matched to a gene: 9. Per the germline V gene, CDR1 is SGHRS and CDR2 is YFSETQ. CDR3 coding DNA: TGCGCCAGCAGTTTCGGACTAGCGGGACGAGGAGAGACCCAGTACTTC. This encodes CASSFGLAGRGETQYF. Supplemented by reference TRBV5-1 and TRBJ2-5, the full variable domain reads KAGVTQTPRYLIKTRGQQVTLSCSPISGHRSVSWYQQTPGQGLQFLFEYFSETQRNKGNFPGRFSGRQFSNSRSEMNVSTLELGDSALYLCASSFGLAGRGETQYFGPGTRLLVL.

As regards this clonotype: A far larger clone is only one base removed, so a read error is likely. V is TRBV11-3 and J is TRBJ1-1; D unclear. Trimming removed 1 base from V and 3 bases from J, with 12 bases in between. The CDR3 has 15 residues. CDR1 SGHNT and CDR2 YENEEA come from the germline V gene. As DNA, the CDR3 is TGTGCCAGCAGCTTAGCGTTCCTACCGTACACTGAAGCTTTCTTT. Encoded protein: CASSLAFLPYTEAFF. Using reference TRBV11-3 and TRBJ1-1 for the parts outside the CDR3, the full variable domain is EAGVVQSPRYKIIEKKQPVAFWCNPISGHNTLYWYLQNLGQGPELLIRYENEEAVDDSQLPKDRFSAERLKGVDSTLKIQPAELGDSAVYLCASSLAFLPYTEAFFGQGTRLTVV.

This clonotype has ten or more counts. The chain combines TRBV7-9 with TRBJ2-5; TRBD2 matches 9 bases. Germline assignment: CDR1 SEHNR and CDR2 FQNEAQ (reference sequence). V was clipped by 5 bases and J by 2 bases; unmatched bases: 6. The CDR3 length is 15 residues. DNA for the CDR3: TGTGCCAGCAGCCCTCTTCTAGCGGGACAAGAGACCCAGTACTTC. This sequence encodes CASSPLLAGQETQYF.

This clonotype counts as medium-sized. The chain links TRBV2 to TRBJ2-7; maybe TRBD1 (6 bases). The CDR3 has 15 residues. Trimming removed 1 base at V and 0 bases at J, with 10 bases between. Germline values: CDR1 SNHLY, CDR2 FYNNEI. The CDR3 sequence is CASSEVGGSSYEQYF. In nucleotides, the CDR3 is TGTGCCAGCAGTGAAGTAGGGGGAAGCTCCTACGAGCAGTACTTC.